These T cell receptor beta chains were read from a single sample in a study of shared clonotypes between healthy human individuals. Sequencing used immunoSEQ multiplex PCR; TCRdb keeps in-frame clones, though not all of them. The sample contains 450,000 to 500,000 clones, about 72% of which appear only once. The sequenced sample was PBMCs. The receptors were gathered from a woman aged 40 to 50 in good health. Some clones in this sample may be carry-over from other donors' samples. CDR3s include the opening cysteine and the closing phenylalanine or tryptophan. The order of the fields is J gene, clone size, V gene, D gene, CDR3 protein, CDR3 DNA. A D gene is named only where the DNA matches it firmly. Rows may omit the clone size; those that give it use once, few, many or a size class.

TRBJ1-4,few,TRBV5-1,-,CASSLAGEEKLFF,TGCGCCAGCAGCTTGGCAGGGGAAGAAAAACTGTTTTTT
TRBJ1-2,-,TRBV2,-,CASRRSLLGYGYTF,TGTGCCAGCAGGAGAAGCTTACTCGGCTATGGCTACACCTTC
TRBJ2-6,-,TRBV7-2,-,CASSQDSGANVLTF,TGCGCCAGCAGCCAAGATTCTGGGGCCAACGTCCTGACTTTC
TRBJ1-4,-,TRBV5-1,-,CASSDGSNEKLFF,TGCGCCAGCAGCGATGGAAGTAATGAAAAACTGTTTTTT
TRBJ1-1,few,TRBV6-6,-,CASTLNTEAFF,TGTGCCAGCACCTTGAACACTGAAGCTTTCTTT
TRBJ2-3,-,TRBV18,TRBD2,CASSPTSGRAPDTQYF,TGTGCCAGCTCCCCAACTAGCGGGAGGGCTCCAGATACGCAGTATTTT
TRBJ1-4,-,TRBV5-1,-,CASSSQGVGEKLFF,TGCGCCAGCAGCTCACAGGGCGTCGGGGAAAAACTGTTTTTT
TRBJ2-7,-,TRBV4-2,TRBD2,CASSQERGLAGFEQYF,TGTGCCAGCAGCCAAGAAAGGGGACTAGCGGGCTTCGAGCAGTACTTC
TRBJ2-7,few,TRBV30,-,CASRTAWYEQYF,TGTGCCTCAAGGACAGCATGGTACGAGCAGTACTTC
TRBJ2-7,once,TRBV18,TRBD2,CASSPPRGLAGSYEQYF,TGTGCCAGCTCACCACCCCGAGGACTAGCGGGATCCTACGAGCAGTACTTC